Below, one TCR beta chain is given with its context. V dropped 6 bases and J dropped 9 bases, with 9 bases sitting between them. Per germline, CDR1 SGHTA and CDR2 FQGNSA. This CDR3 has 11 amino acids. TCRdb itself ran the 5' RACE reads through MiXCR, one entry per CDR3 protein. The table shows fewer than 900,000 distinct CDR3 sequences, with 18% occurring only once. The entry originates in a study of identical twins. The same data also went into a second study, on T cells expressing NK-cell markers. As reported in that work: NKG2C+ dominant clonotype frequencies in several donors were roughly 1.0-7.5% of CD8+ T cells.

The sample consisted of PBMCs. This TCR was recovered from a woman younger than 35 in good health. The gene calls are TRBV7-2 and TRBJ2-4; D gene unclear. As DNA, the CDR3 is TGTGCCAGCAGTCCTGACCTCATTCAGTACTTC. This codes for CASSPDLIQYF.